A selection of T cell receptor beta chains follows, all from one sample in a study of T cell responses to AZD1222 COVID-19 vaccine. Here immunoSEQ multiplex PCR was the method, and the copy in TCRdb shows in-frame clones only, minus some. Here the sample spans about 170,000 clones, about 92% being singletons. Sequencing was performed on peripheral blood, taken on day 0 of AZD1222 vaccination. The receptors here all came from an adult in good health. CDR3s include the opening cysteine and the closing phenylalanine or tryptophan. D genes are given only for firm matches. Clone sizes are given selectively: once, few, many, or a class where the clone is expanded.

v_call: TRBV5-8
d_call: .
clone_size: .
j_call: TRBJ1-2
cdr3_nt: TGTGCCAGCAGCTTGGCCTGGGAGGCCATCTATGGCTACACCTTC
cdr3_aa: CASSLAWEAIYGYTF

v_call: TRBV6-5
d_call: TRBD1
clone_size: once
j_call: TRBJ1-4
cdr3_nt: TGTGCCAGCAGTTACAGGGGGCTGGGTGAAAAACTGTTTTTT
cdr3_aa: CASSYRGLGEKLFF

v_call: TRBV6-5
d_call: TRBD1
clone_size: .
j_call: TRBJ1-4
cdr3_nt: TGTGCCAGCAGCACCGGGACAGGGACCGAAAAACTGTTTTTT
cdr3_aa: CASSTGTGTEKLFF

v_call: TRBV6-5
d_call: .
clone_size: few
j_call: TRBJ1-2
cdr3_nt: TGTGCCAGCAGTCCAGCTTACGGGGACTATGGCTACACCTTC
cdr3_aa: CASSPAYGDYGYTF

v_call: TRBV5-8
d_call: TRBD2
clone_size: once
j_call: TRBJ2-7
cdr3_nt: TGTGCCAGCAGCGTGACTAGCGGGAGGGCAACAAGTCAGTACTTC
cdr3_aa: CASSVTSGRATSQYF

v_call: TRBV6-5
d_call: TRBD1
clone_size: .
j_call: TRBJ2-1
cdr3_nt: TGTGCCAGCAGTTACGGACAGGGGGCTAGCAATGAGCAGTTCTTC
cdr3_aa: CASSYGQGASNEQFF

v_call: TRBV7-8
d_call: .
clone_size: .
j_call: TRBJ1-6
cdr3_nt: TGTGCCAGCAGCTTAAGGCCGGTGGAGGATAATTCACCCCTCCACTTT
cdr3_aa: CASSLRPVEDNSPLHF

v_call: TRBV6-1
d_call: TRBD2
clone_size: .
j_call: TRBJ2-2
cdr3_nt: TGTGCCAGCAGTGAGCCGGGGGGGCCTCGGACCGGGGAGCTGTTTTTT
cdr3_aa: CASSEPGGPRTGELFF

v_call: TRBV5-1
d_call: .
clone_size: .
j_call: TRBJ1-1
cdr3_nt: TGCGCCAGCAGCTTAGTCGTTTGGGGGTCCCGATACGACACTGAAGCTTTCTTT
cdr3_aa: CASSLVVWGSRYDTEAFF

v_call: TRBV20-1
d_call: TRBD1
clone_size: .
j_call: TRBJ1-1
cdr3_nt: TGCAGTGCTAGTGAACCCGCCTCCTCCCGGGACAGGTCGGAGAACACTGAAGCTTTCTTT
cdr3_aa: CSASEPASSRDRSENTEAFF

v_call: TRBV10-2
d_call: TRBD2
clone_size: .
j_call: TRBJ2-3
cdr3_nt: TGCGCCAGCAGTTTGGCGGGAGGTGGTCTAGATACGCAGTATTTT
cdr3_aa: CASSLAGGGLDTQYF

v_call: TRBV28
d_call: TRBD1
clone_size: .
j_call: TRBJ2-7
cdr3_nt: TGTGCCAGCAGTGAGACAGGGTGGACCTACGAGCAGTACTTC
cdr3_aa: CASSETGWTYEQYF

v_call: TRBV27
d_call: .
clone_size: .
j_call: TRBJ1-2
cdr3_nt: TGTGCCAGCAGCCCCGACACCCAAGGCAACTATGGCTACACCTTC
cdr3_aa: CASSPDTQGNYGYTF

v_call: TRBV29-1
d_call: .
clone_size: .
j_call: TRBJ1-1
cdr3_nt: TGCAGCGTCGGGGCGACCCTGAACACTGAAGCTTTCTTT
cdr3_aa: CSVGATLNTEAFF

v_call: TRBV11-2
d_call: TRBD1
clone_size: .
j_call: TRBJ1-6
cdr3_nt: TGTGCCAGCAGCTTAGGGCACAGGGGGAATTCACCCCTCCACTTT
cdr3_aa: CASSLGHRGNSPLHF

v_call: TRBV6-5
d_call: .
clone_size: .
j_call: TRBJ1-3
cdr3_nt: TGTGCCAGCAGTCTAAGGGGGTTTTCTGGAAACACCATATATTTT
cdr3_aa: CASSLRGFSGNTIYF

v_call: TRBV4-1
d_call: .
clone_size: .
j_call: TRBJ1-2
cdr3_nt: TGCGCCAGCGCAGGGACGTCGGGCTACACCTTC
cdr3_aa: CASAGTSGYTF

v_call: TRBV27
d_call: TRBD1
clone_size: .
j_call: TRBJ2-5
cdr3_nt: TGTGCCAGCAGAGGACAGGGACCCAAGACCCAGTACTTC
cdr3_aa: CASRGQGPKTQYF

v_call: TRBV3-1/TRBV3-2
d_call: .
clone_size: .
j_call: TRBJ2-1
cdr3_nt: TGTGCCAGCAGCCAAGTTACCGGGAATGAGCAGTTCTTC
cdr3_aa: CASSQVTGNEQFF

v_call: TRBV7-9
d_call: TRBD1
clone_size: .
j_call: TRBJ2-3
cdr3_nt: TGTGCCAGCAGCTTTCGGACAGGAACAGATACGCAGTATTTT
cdr3_aa: CASSFRTGTDTQYF

v_call: TRBV6-6
d_call: .
clone_size: .
j_call: TRBJ1-5
cdr3_nt: TGTGCCAGCAGCCCGGGAGGGGGTGGTCAGCCCCAGCATTTT
cdr3_aa: CASSPGGGGQPQHF

v_call: TRBV19
d_call: .
clone_size: .
j_call: TRBJ1-4
cdr3_nt: TGTGCCAGTACAGCCGGGACGGCCAGAGGGGAGGTGTTTTTT
cdr3_aa: CASTAGTARGEVFF

v_call: TRBV15
d_call: .
clone_size: .
j_call: TRBJ1-1
cdr3_nt: TGTGCCACCAGCTCCACCCTGGCGGAGAACACTGAAGCTTTCTTT
cdr3_aa: CATSSTLAENTEAFF

v_call: TRBV19
d_call: .
clone_size: .
j_call: TRBJ1-1
cdr3_nt: TGTGCCAGTAGTTTCACCCTGGGGGCCGGGAACACTGAAGCTTTCTTT
cdr3_aa: CASSFTLGAGNTEAFF

v_call: TRBV27
d_call: .
clone_size: .
j_call: TRBJ2-1
cdr3_nt: TGTGCCAGCAGTTATGGACCAGTGGAGTTCTTC
cdr3_aa: CASSYGPVEFF

v_call: TRBV2
d_call: .
clone_size: .
j_call: TRBJ1-4
cdr3_nt: TGTGCCAGCAGCCCTTTCACCGGAAAACTGTTTTTT
cdr3_aa: CASSPFTGKLFF

v_call: TRBV4-1
d_call: .
clone_size: .
j_call: TRBJ2-1
cdr3_nt: TGCGCCAGCAGCCCCATCAACCCCCGCCCGGCGGCTTGGTTCTTC
cdr3_aa: CASSPINPRPAAWFF

v_call: TRBV20-1
d_call: .
clone_size: .
j_call: TRBJ2-7
cdr3_nt: TGCAGTGCTAGAGAAAGCTACGAGCAGTACTTC
cdr3_aa: CSARESYEQYF

v_call: TRBV5-6
d_call: TRBD1
clone_size: .
j_call: TRBJ1-2
cdr3_nt: TGTGCCAGCAGCCCAATTTTGGGGCAGGGGGTGACCTATGGCTACACCTTC
cdr3_aa: CASSPILGQGVTYGYTF

v_call: TRBV11-2
d_call: .
clone_size: .
j_call: TRBJ2-3
cdr3_nt: TGTGCCAGCATCCGAACAGGGACAGATACGCAGTATTTT
cdr3_aa: CASIRTGTDTQYF

v_call: TRBV19
d_call: TRBD1
clone_size: .
j_call: TRBJ2-2
cdr3_nt: TGTGCCAGTAGTTCGTTTACAGGGGGCAGGGCCGGGGAGCTGTTTTTT
cdr3_aa: CASSSFTGGRAGELFF

v_call: TRBV3-1/TRBV3-2
d_call: .
clone_size: .
j_call: TRBJ1-5
cdr3_nt: TGTGCCAGCAGCCAAGAGAGAGAGGGAGGACAGCCCCAGCATTTT
cdr3_aa: CASSQEREGGQPQHF

v_call: TRBV9
d_call: .
clone_size: .
j_call: TRBJ1-2
cdr3_nt: TGTGCCAGCAGCAACCGGGTCGACCACTATGGCTACACCTTC
cdr3_aa: CASSNRVDHYGYTF

v_call: TRBV18
d_call: TRBD1
clone_size: .
j_call: TRBJ1-4
cdr3_nt: TGTGCCAGCTCACCCTCAGGGGGCGATGAAAAACTGTTTTTT
cdr3_aa: CASSPSGGDEKLFF

v_call: TRBV6-5
d_call: .
clone_size: .
j_call: TRBJ1-1
cdr3_nt: TGTGCCAGCAGTTACCGGGGGGCTGAAGCTTTCTTT
cdr3_aa: CASSYRGAEAFF

v_call: TRBV4-1
d_call: .
clone_size: .
j_call: TRBJ1-5
cdr3_nt: TGCGCCAGCAGCCAAGATGGGAGGGGGGATAGCAATCAGCCCCAGCATTTT
cdr3_aa: CASSQDGRGDSNQPQHF

v_call: TRBV18
d_call: .
clone_size: .
j_call: TRBJ1-2
cdr3_nt: TGTGCCAGCTCACCACGGGACGCTAACTATGGCTACACCTTC
cdr3_aa: CASSPRDANYGYTF

v_call: TRBV5-4
d_call: .
clone_size: .
j_call: TRBJ1-5
cdr3_nt: TGTGCCAGCAGCTTGGGGGGACGTGGTGGGGCGGATCAGCCCCAGCATTTT
cdr3_aa: CASSLGGRGGADQPQHF

v_call: TRBV27
d_call: TRBD1
clone_size: .
j_call: TRBJ1-1
cdr3_nt: TGTGCCAGCAGTCGACAGGGGAGAAACACTGAAGCTTTCTTT
cdr3_aa: CASSRQGRNTEAFF

v_call: TRBV29-1
d_call: TRBD1
clone_size: .
j_call: TRBJ1-2
cdr3_nt: TGCAGCGTACGGGAACACCGGGACAGCTATAACTATGGCTACACCTTC
cdr3_aa: CSVREHRDSYNYGYTF

v_call: TRBV7-2
d_call: .
clone_size: .
j_call: TRBJ1-3
cdr3_nt: TGTGCCAGCAGGACGACCCCGGTGGGAAACACCATATATTTT
cdr3_aa: CASRTTPVGNTIYF

v_call: TRBV3-1/TRBV3-2
d_call: .
clone_size: once
j_call: TRBJ2-5
cdr3_nt: TGTGCCAGCAGCCAATTGGGTGGTCTGTCGATCTTAGAGACCCAGTACTTC
cdr3_aa: CASSQLGGLSILETQYF

v_call: TRBV3-1/TRBV3-2
d_call: .
clone_size: .
j_call: TRBJ1-2
cdr3_nt: TGTGCCAGCAGAAAAGGTGAGACAGGAAACTATGGCTACACCTTC
cdr3_aa: CASRKGETGNYGYTF